Listed below are T cell receptor beta chains from one sample, sequenced in a study of identical twins. In TCRdb, the 5' RACE reads were re-called with MiXCR into one record per CDR3 protein. The table includes roughly 190,000 distinct CDR3 sequences, about a sixth detected once. These data are also associated with another study on T cells expressing NK-cell markers.

Sequenced sample: CD8+ T cells sorted from blood. The source is a woman between 18 and 30 years old in good health. CDR3s include the opening cysteine and the closing phenylalanine or tryptophan. A D gene is named only where the DNA matches it firmly. Some rows have no size entry. The others give once, few or many, or a class for an expanded clone.

v_call: TRBV15; j_call: TRBJ1-5; d_call: -; clone_size: few; cdr3_length: 15; cdr3_nt: TGTGCCACCAGCAGAGAGAGGGTTGGAAATCAGCCCCAGCATTTT; cdr3_aa: CATSRERVGNQPQHF
v_call: TRBV12-3/TRBV12-4; j_call: TRBJ2-7; d_call: TRBD2; clone_size: few; cdr3_length: 14; cdr3_nt: TGTGCCAGCAGTGACAGCGGGAGAATATACGAGCAGTACTTC; cdr3_aa: CASSDSGRIYEQYF
v_call: TRBV7-9; j_call: TRBJ2-2; d_call: TRBD2; clone_size: -; cdr3_length: 17; cdr3_nt: TGTGCCAGCAGCCCCCAAGTAGCGGGAGAGGGCACCGGGGAGCTGTTTTTT; cdr3_aa: CASSPQVAGEGTGELFF
v_call: TRBV10-3; j_call: TRBJ1-4; d_call: -; clone_size: -; cdr3_length: 15; cdr3_nt: TGTGCCATCAGCCCTTCGGCAGGGGCGGGTGAAAAACTGTTTTTT; cdr3_aa: CAISPSAGAGEKLFF
v_call: TRBV7-2; j_call: TRBJ2-1; d_call: TRBD2; clone_size: -; cdr3_length: 13; cdr3_nt: TGTGCCAGCAGATCACTAGCGGTTAATGAGCAGTTCTTC; cdr3_aa: CASRSLAVNEQFF
v_call: TRBV12-3/TRBV12-4; j_call: TRBJ2-1; d_call: TRBD2; clone_size: -; cdr3_length: 16; cdr3_nt: TGTGCCAGCAGTCCATCTAGTAGCGGGAGTATGAATGAGCAGTTCTTC; cdr3_aa: CASSPSSSGSMNEQFF
v_call: TRBV9; j_call: TRBJ2-7; d_call: -; clone_size: -; cdr3_length: 12; cdr3_nt: TGTGCCAGCAGCGTTGGGACAACCGAGCAGTACTTC; cdr3_aa: CASSVGTTEQYF
v_call: TRBV6-1; j_call: TRBJ2-3; d_call: TRBD2; clone_size: few; cdr3_length: 14; cdr3_nt: TGTGCCAGCTTCGAGCGGGGGTTACCAGATACGCAGTATTTT; cdr3_aa: CASFERGLPDTQYF
v_call: TRBV27; j_call: TRBJ2-7; d_call: -; clone_size: -; cdr3_length: 14; cdr3_nt: TGTGCCAGCAGCGCGACAGGAAATTCCTACGAGCAGTACTTC; cdr3_aa: CASSATGNSYEQYF
v_call: TRBV6-1; j_call: TRBJ2-7; d_call: -; clone_size: few; cdr3_length: 15; cdr3_nt: TGTGCCAGCAGTGAATACTTACTACCCGCCTACGAGCAGTACTTC; cdr3_aa: CASSEYLLPAYEQYF
v_call: TRBV7-9; j_call: TRBJ1-2; d_call: -; clone_size: few; cdr3_length: 14; cdr3_nt: TGTGCCAGCAGCGCAGACCACGGGGGATATGGCTACACCTTC; cdr3_aa: CASSADHGGYGYTF
v_call: TRBV20-1; j_call: TRBJ2-6; d_call: -; clone_size: -; cdr3_length: 15; cdr3_nt: TGCAGTGCCTCGACGACAGTCCCCGGGGCCAACGTCCTGACTTTC; cdr3_aa: CSASTTVPGANVLTF
v_call: TRBV7-9; j_call: TRBJ2-7; d_call: TRBD1; clone_size: few; cdr3_length: 13; cdr3_nt: TGTGCCAGCAGCACCGGACAGGGAAGATGGCAGTACTTC; cdr3_aa: CASSTGQGRWQYF
v_call: TRBV2; j_call: TRBJ2-1; d_call: -; clone_size: -; cdr3_length: 13; cdr3_nt: TGTGCCAGCAGTTCCGTTACAGGGAACGAGCAGTTCTTC; cdr3_aa: CASSSVTGNEQFF
v_call: TRBV6-5; j_call: TRBJ1-1; d_call: -; clone_size: few; cdr3_length: 14; cdr3_nt: TGTGCCAGCAGTTACACCCTCCTAAACACTGAAGCTTTCTTT; cdr3_aa: CASSYTLLNTEAFF
v_call: TRBV7-9; j_call: TRBJ2-2; d_call: -; clone_size: -; cdr3_length: 17; cdr3_nt: TGTGCCAGCAGCCTTCCGGTTGGGGGACATAACACCGGGGAGCTGTTTTTT; cdr3_aa: CASSLPVGGHNTGELFF
v_call: TRBV10-3; j_call: TRBJ2-1; d_call: TRBD2; clone_size: -; cdr3_length: 16; cdr3_nt: TGTGCCATCAGGGAGCGGGGGGGCTCGGGATACAATGAGCAGTTCTTC; cdr3_aa: CAIRERGGSGYNEQFF
v_call: TRBV6-2/TRBV6-3; j_call: TRBJ2-1; d_call: TRBD2; clone_size: medium-sized; cdr3_length: 15; cdr3_nt: TGTGCCAGCAGCCCCGGGACTAGCGAGTACAATGAGCAGTTCTTC; cdr3_aa: CASSPGTSEYNEQFF
v_call: TRBV12-3/TRBV12-4; j_call: TRBJ2-7; d_call: -; clone_size: -; cdr3_length: 15; cdr3_nt: TGTGCCAGCAGTTTAGTTGGACTTAGCTCCTACGAGCAGTACTTC; cdr3_aa: CASSLVGLSSYEQYF
v_call: TRBV20-1; j_call: TRBJ2-1; d_call: TRBD2; clone_size: few; cdr3_length: 12; cdr3_nt: TGCAGTGGGCGGGACTATTACAATGAGCAGTTCTTC; cdr3_aa: CSGRDYYNEQFF
v_call: TRBV18; j_call: TRBJ2-7; d_call: TRBD2; clone_size: -; cdr3_length: 15; cdr3_nt: TGTGCCAGCTCACATACGGGACTAGCGATCCACGAGCAGTACTTC; cdr3_aa: CASSHTGLAIHEQYF
v_call: TRBV11-2; j_call: TRBJ2-1; d_call: -; clone_size: -; cdr3_length: 13; cdr3_nt: TGTGCCAGCAGCCCAGTCCGTGGGGATGAGCAGTTCTTC; cdr3_aa: CASSPVRGDEQFF
v_call: TRBV6-5; j_call: TRBJ1-1; d_call: -; clone_size: few; cdr3_length: 11; cdr3_nt: TGTGCCAGCAGGACAGTCACTGAAGCTTTCTTT; cdr3_aa: CASRTVTEAFF
v_call: TRBV29-1; j_call: TRBJ2-5; d_call: -; clone_size: -; cdr3_length: 12; cdr3_nt: TGCAGCGCAGGAGATAGCCAAGAGCCCCAGTACTTC; cdr3_aa: CSAGDSQEPQYF
v_call: TRBV7-7; j_call: TRBJ2-1; d_call: TRBD2; clone_size: -; cdr3_length: 16; cdr3_nt: TGTGCCAGCAGCCCCGGGACTAGCGGGAGAAGCGATGAGCAGTTCTTC; cdr3_aa: CASSPGTSGRSDEQFF
v_call: TRBV12-3/TRBV12-4; j_call: TRBJ2-7; d_call: TRBD1; clone_size: few; cdr3_length: 14; cdr3_nt: TGTGCCAGCACCTCGACAGGGGGCTTCTACGAGCAGTACTTC; cdr3_aa: CASTSTGGFYEQYF
v_call: TRBV15; j_call: TRBJ2-3; d_call: TRBD2; clone_size: many; cdr3_length: 16; cdr3_nt: TGTGCCACCAGCAGGGGGACTAGCGGGGGCGCAGATACGCAGTATTTT; cdr3_aa: CATSRGTSGGADTQYF
v_call: TRBV15; j_call: TRBJ1-2; d_call: -; clone_size: -; cdr3_length: 14; cdr3_nt: TGTGCCACCAGCAGAGACGTTATGGCCTATGGCTACACCTTC; cdr3_aa: CATSRDVMAYGYTF
v_call: TRBV5-1; j_call: TRBJ2-6; d_call: -; clone_size: -; cdr3_length: 17; cdr3_nt: TGCGCCAGCAGCTTCCCGTGGGCGAACTCTGGGGCCAACGTCCTGACTTTC; cdr3_aa: CASSFPWANSGANVLTF
v_call: TRBV15; j_call: TRBJ2-1; d_call: -; clone_size: few; cdr3_length: 15; cdr3_nt: TGTGCCACCAGCAGTGGCGGGACTTTCAACAATGAGCAGTTCTTC; cdr3_aa: CATSSGGTFNNEQFF
v_call: TRBV11-2; j_call: TRBJ2-7; d_call: -; clone_size: once; cdr3_length: 13; cdr3_nt: TGTGCCAGCAGCTTAGTTGATTCCTACGAGCAGTACTTC; cdr3_aa: CASSLVDSYEQYF
v_call: TRBV11-3; j_call: TRBJ2-3; d_call: TRBD2; clone_size: few; cdr3_length: 16; cdr3_nt: TGTGCCAGCAGCTCCCGACTAGCGGCTAGCACAGATACGCAGTATTTT; cdr3_aa: CASSSRLAASTDTQYF
v_call: TRBV6-1; j_call: TRBJ2-4; d_call: -; clone_size: -; cdr3_length: 17; cdr3_nt: TGTGCCAGCAGTGAAGCGCGGGGCCGAGGAGCCAAAAACATTCAGTACTTC; cdr3_aa: CASSEARGRGAKNIQYF
v_call: TRBV7-9; j_call: TRBJ2-7; d_call: -; clone_size: -; cdr3_length: 13; cdr3_nt: TGTGCCAGCAGCCTGGGGGTAGCCTACGAGCAGTACTTC; cdr3_aa: CASSLGVAYEQYF
v_call: TRBV25-1; j_call: TRBJ2-3; d_call: TRBD1; clone_size: once; cdr3_length: 15; cdr3_nt: TGTGCCAGCTCCCGGACAGGGTCTGGCACAGATACGCAGTATTTT; cdr3_aa: CASSRTGSGTDTQYF
v_call: TRBV4-3; j_call: TRBJ2-7; d_call: TRBD2; clone_size: -; cdr3_length: 14; cdr3_nt: TGCGCCAGCAGCCTCGGACTAGCGGGAGACGAGCAGTACTTC; cdr3_aa: CASSLGLAGDEQYF
v_call: TRBV20-1; j_call: TRBJ2-3; d_call: -; clone_size: few; cdr3_length: 14; cdr3_nt: TGCAGTGCTAGAATAGAGTGGGGGCCAGATACGCAGTATTTT; cdr3_aa: CSARIEWGPDTQYF
v_call: TRBV6-2/TRBV6-3; j_call: TRBJ2-7; d_call: TRBD1; clone_size: few; cdr3_length: 16; cdr3_nt: TGTGCCAGCAGCCATACTCCCGGACAGGGGGTGAACGAGCAGTACTTC; cdr3_aa: CASSHTPGQGVNEQYF
v_call: TRBV6-5; j_call: TRBJ2-7; d_call: -; clone_size: few; cdr3_length: 18; cdr3_nt: TGTGCCAGCAGTAACACAGGGACAAACAAATCACGAACCTACGAGCAGTACTTC; cdr3_aa: CASSNTGTNKSRTYEQYF
v_call: TRBV20-1; j_call: TRBJ2-7; d_call: -; clone_size: -; cdr3_length: 13; cdr3_nt: TGCAGTGCTAGAGTGTCGGTTCGGACCCAACCCTACTTC; cdr3_aa: CSARVSVRTQPYF
v_call: TRBV30; j_call: TRBJ2-5; d_call: -; clone_size: -; cdr3_length: 12; cdr3_nt: TGTGCCTGGAGTGCGGAGGGTGAGACCCAGTACTTC; cdr3_aa: CAWSAEGETQYF
v_call: TRBV7-9; j_call: TRBJ2-1; d_call: TRBD2; clone_size: -; cdr3_length: 16; cdr3_nt: TGTGCCAGCAGCTCTAGTAGTGCGGGAGTTTACAATGAGCAGTTCTTC; cdr3_aa: CASSSSSAGVYNEQFF
v_call: TRBV9; j_call: TRBJ2-7; d_call: TRBD2; clone_size: -; cdr3_length: 15; cdr3_nt: TGTGCCAGCAGCCCGGGGGGACTAGCGGGAGATGAGCAGTACTTC; cdr3_aa: CASSPGGLAGDEQYF
v_call: TRBV7-9; j_call: TRBJ1-1; d_call: -; clone_size: few; cdr3_length: 14; cdr3_nt: TGTGCCAGCAGCTTAGTTGTGACGAGCACTGAAGCTTTCTTT; cdr3_aa: CASSLVVTSTEAFF
v_call: TRBV30; j_call: TRBJ2-3; d_call: -; clone_size: -; cdr3_length: 13; cdr3_nt: TGTGCCTGGTCCGAAGGGGGTCCAGATACGCAGTATTTT; cdr3_aa: CAWSEGGPDTQYF
v_call: TRBV5-1; j_call: TRBJ2-7; d_call: -; clone_size: -; cdr3_length: 13; cdr3_nt: TGCGCCAGCAGCTTGGGGAAACTCTACGAGCAGTACTTC; cdr3_aa: CASSLGKLYEQYF
v_call: TRBV20-1; j_call: TRBJ1-2; d_call: -; clone_size: few; cdr3_length: 13; cdr3_nt: TGCAGTGCTAGAGAAGGAGCAATCTATGGCTACACCTTC; cdr3_aa: CSAREGAIYGYTF
v_call: TRBV27; j_call: TRBJ2-1; d_call: -; clone_size: -; cdr3_length: 14; cdr3_nt: TGTGCCAGCAGTTTATGGGCCCTGGGGGATGAGCAGTTCTTC; cdr3_aa: CASSLWALGDEQFF
v_call: TRBV7-9; j_call: TRBJ2-7; d_call: TRBD1; clone_size: -; cdr3_length: 16; cdr3_nt: TGTGCCAGCAGCTTTACACCGGGACAGATATACTACGAGCAGTACTTC; cdr3_aa: CASSFTPGQIYYEQYF
v_call: TRBV30; j_call: TRBJ2-1; d_call: TRBD2; clone_size: -; cdr3_length: 13; cdr3_nt: TGTGCCTGGAGCGACGGACTAGACGAGGAGCAGTTCTTC; cdr3_aa: CAWSDGLDEEQFF
v_call: TRBV5-6; j_call: TRBJ2-5; d_call: TRBD1; clone_size: few; cdr3_length: 15; cdr3_nt: TGTGCCAGCAGCTCACCCCCGGACAGGCAAGAGACCCAGTACTTC; cdr3_aa: CASSSPPDRQETQYF
v_call: TRBV3-1; j_call: TRBJ1-2; d_call: -; clone_size: few; cdr3_length: 15; cdr3_nt: TGTGCCAGCAGTCTTCCGGGACGTACTAACTATGGCTACACCTTC; cdr3_aa: CASSLPGRTNYGYTF
v_call: TRBV7-8; j_call: TRBJ2-7; d_call: TRBD2; clone_size: -; cdr3_length: 18; cdr3_nt: TGTGCCAGCAGCTTAGCGGTCGCACTAGCGGGGATCTCCTACGAGCAGTACTTC; cdr3_aa: CASSLAVALAGISYEQYF
v_call: TRBV5-6; j_call: TRBJ1-2; d_call: -; clone_size: -; cdr3_length: 13; cdr3_nt: TGTGCCAGCGCGGAGGGATCTCCCTATGGCTACACCTTC; cdr3_aa: CASAEGSPYGYTF